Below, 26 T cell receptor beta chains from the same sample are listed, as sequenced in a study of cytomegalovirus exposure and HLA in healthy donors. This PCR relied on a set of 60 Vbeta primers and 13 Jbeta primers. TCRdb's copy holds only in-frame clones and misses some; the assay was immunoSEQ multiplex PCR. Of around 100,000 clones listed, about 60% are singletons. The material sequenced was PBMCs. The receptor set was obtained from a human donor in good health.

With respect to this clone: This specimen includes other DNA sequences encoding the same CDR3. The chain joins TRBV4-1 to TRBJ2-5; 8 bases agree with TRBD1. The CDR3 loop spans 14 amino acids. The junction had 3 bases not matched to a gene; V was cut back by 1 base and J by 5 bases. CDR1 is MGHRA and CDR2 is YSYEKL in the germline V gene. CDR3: CASSQGTGLETQYF. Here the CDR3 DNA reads TGCGCCAGCAGCCAAGGGACAGGGCTTGAGACCCAGTACTTC.

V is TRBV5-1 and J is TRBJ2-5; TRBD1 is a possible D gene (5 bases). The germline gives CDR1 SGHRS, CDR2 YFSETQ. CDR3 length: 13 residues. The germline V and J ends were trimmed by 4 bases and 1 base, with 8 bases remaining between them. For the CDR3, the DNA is TGCGCCAGCAGCAGTCAGGGCCAAGAGACCCAGTACTTC. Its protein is CASSSQGQETQYF.

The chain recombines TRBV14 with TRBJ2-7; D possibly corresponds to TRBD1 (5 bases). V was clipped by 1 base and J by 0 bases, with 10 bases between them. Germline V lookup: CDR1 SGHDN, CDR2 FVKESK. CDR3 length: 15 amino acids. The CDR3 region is CASSQAGYDSYEQYF. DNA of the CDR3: TGTGCCAGCAGCCAAGCAGGGTACGACTCCTACGAGCAGTACTTC.

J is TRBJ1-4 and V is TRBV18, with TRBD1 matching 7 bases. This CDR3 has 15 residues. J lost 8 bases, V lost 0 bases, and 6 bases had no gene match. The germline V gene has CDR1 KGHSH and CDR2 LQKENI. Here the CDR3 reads CASSPPDRLGEKLFF. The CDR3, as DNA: TGTGCCAGCTCACCACCGGACAGGCTTGGGGAAAAACTGTTTTTT.

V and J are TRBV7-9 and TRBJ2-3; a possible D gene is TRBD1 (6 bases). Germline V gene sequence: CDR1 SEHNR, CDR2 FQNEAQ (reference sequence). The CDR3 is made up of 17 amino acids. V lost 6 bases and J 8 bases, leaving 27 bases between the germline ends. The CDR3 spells CASSEPNRDRRIATQYF. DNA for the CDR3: TGTGCCAGCAGTGAACCGAACAGGGATCGTCGTATTGCTACGCAGTATTTT.

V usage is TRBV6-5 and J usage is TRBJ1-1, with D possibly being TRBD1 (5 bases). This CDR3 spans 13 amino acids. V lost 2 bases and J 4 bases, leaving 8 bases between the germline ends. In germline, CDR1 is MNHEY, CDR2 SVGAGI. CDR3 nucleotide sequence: TGTGCCAGCAGTTACGGGGGGGGCACTGAAGCTTTCTTT. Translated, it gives CASSYGGGTEAFF.

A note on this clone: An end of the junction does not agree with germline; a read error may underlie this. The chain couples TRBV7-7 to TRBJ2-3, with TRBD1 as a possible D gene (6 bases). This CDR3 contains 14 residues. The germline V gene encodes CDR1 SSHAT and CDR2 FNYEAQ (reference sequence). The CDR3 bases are TGTGCTAGCAGCCAAACAGGGAGCACAGATACGCAGTATTTT. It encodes CASSQTGSTDTQYF.

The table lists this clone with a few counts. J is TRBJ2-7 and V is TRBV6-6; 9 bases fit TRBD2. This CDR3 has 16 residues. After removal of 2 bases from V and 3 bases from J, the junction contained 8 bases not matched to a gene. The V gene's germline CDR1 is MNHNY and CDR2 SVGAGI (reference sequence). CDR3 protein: CASSYRREGMLYEQYF. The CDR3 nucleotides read TGTGCCAGCAGTTACCGGCGGGAGGGTATGCTCTACGAGCAGTACTTC.

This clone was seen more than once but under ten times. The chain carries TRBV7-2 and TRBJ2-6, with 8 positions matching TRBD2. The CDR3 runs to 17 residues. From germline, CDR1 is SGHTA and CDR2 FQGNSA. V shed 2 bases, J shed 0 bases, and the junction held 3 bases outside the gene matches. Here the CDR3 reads CASSLTSGFSGANVLTF. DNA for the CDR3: TGTGCCAGCAGCTTAACTAGCGGTTTCTCTGGGGCCAACGTCCTGACTTTC.

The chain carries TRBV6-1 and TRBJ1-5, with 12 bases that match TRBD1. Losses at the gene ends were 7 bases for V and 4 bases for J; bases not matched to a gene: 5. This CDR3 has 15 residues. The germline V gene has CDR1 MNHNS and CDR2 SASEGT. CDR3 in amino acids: CASNLGQGANQPQHF. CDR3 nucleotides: TGTGCCAGCAATCTGGGACAGGGGGCGAATCAGCCCCAGCATTTT.

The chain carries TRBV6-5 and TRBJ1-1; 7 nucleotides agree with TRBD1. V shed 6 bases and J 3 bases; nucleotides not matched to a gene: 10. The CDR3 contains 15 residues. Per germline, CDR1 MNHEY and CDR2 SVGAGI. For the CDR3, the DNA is TGTGCCAGCAGAAACAGGGGACGGGGGTACACTGAAGCTTTCTTT. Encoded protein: CASRNRGRGYTEAFF.

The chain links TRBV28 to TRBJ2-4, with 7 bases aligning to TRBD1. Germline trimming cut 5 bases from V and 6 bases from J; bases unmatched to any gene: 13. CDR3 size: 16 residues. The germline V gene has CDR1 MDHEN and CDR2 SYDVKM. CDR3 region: CASSTRGRGVPNIQYF. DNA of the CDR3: TGTGCCAGCAGTACGAGGGGGCGCGGTGTGCCAAACATTCAGTACTTC.

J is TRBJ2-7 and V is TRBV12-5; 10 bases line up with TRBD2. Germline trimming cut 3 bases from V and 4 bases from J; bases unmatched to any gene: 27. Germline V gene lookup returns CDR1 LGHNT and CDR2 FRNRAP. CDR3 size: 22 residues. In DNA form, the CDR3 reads TGTGCTAGTGGTTTCCCCGGGGGGGGAAGCGGGAGGGCCTTGGGGCCGCGTTACGAGCAGTACTTC. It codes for CASGFPGGGSGRALGPRYEQYF.

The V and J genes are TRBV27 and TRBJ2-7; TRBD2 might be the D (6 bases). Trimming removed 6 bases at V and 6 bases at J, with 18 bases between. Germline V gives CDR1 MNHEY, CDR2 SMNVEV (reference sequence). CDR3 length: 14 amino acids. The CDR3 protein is CASSMVGGGGEQYF. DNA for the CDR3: TGTGCCAGCAGCATGGTGGGGGGTGGCGGCGAGCAGTACTTC.

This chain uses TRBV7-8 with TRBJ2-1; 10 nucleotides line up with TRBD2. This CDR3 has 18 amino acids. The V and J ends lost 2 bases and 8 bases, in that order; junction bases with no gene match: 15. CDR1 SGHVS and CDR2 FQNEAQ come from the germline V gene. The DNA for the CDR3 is TGTGCCAGCAGCTTACTCCTATTTTCGGGACTAGCGCTTGATGAGCAGTTCTTC. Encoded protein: CASSLLLFSGLALDEQFF.

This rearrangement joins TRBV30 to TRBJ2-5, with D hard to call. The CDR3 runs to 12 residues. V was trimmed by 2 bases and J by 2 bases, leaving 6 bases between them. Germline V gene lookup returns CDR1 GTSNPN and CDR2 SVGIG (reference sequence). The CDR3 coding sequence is TGTGCCTGGAGTTCACAGCAAGAGACCCAGTACTTC. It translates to CAWSSQQETQYF.

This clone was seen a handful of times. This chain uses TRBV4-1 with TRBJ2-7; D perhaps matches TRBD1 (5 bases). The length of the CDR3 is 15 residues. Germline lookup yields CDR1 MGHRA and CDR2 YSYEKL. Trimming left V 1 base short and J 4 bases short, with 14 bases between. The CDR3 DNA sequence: TGCGCCAGCAGCCAAGCCAGGGCTCTGTCTTACGAGCAGTACTTC. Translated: CASSQARALSYEQYF.

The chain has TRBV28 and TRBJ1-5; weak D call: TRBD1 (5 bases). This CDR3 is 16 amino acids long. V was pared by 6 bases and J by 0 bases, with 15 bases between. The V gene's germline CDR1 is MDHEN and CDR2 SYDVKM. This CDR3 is CASRPGAANSNQPQHF. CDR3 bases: TGTGCCAGCAGGCCTGGGGCAGCTAATAGCAATCAGCCCCAGCATTTT.

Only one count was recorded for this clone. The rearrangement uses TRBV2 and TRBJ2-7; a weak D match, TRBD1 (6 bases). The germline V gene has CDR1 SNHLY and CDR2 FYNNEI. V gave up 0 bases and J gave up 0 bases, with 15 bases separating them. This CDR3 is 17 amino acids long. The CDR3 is CASSEAALRDNSYEQYF. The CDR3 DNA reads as TGTGCCAGCAGTGAAGCGGCCCTCCGGGACAACTCCTACGAGCAGTACTTC.

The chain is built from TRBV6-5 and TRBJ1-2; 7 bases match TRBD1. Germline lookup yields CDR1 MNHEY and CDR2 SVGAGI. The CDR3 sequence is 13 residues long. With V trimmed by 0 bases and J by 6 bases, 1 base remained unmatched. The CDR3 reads CASSYSGQDGYTF. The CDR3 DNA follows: TGTGCCAGCAGTTACTCCGGACAGGATGGCTACACCTTC.

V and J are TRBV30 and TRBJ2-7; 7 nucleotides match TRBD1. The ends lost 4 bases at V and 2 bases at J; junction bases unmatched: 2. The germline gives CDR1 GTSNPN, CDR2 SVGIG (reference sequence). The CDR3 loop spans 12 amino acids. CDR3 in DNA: TGTGCCTGGACAACAGGGGCCTACGAGCAGTACTTC. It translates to CAWTTGAYEQYF.

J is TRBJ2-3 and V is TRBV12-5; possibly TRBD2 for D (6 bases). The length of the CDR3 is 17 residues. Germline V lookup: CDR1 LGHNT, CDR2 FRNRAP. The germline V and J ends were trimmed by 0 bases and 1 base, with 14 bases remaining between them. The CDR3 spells CASGLVRAGSGTDTQYF. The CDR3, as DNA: TGTGCTAGTGGTTTGGTCAGAGCGGGTTCTGGCACAGATACGCAGTATTTT.

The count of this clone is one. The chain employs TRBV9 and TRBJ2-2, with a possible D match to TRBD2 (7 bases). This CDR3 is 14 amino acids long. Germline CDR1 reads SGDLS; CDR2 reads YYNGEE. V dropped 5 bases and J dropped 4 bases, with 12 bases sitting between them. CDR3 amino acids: CASRGGGATGELFF. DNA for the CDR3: TGTGCCAGCAGAGGAGGGGGGGCCACCGGGGAGCTGTTTTTT.

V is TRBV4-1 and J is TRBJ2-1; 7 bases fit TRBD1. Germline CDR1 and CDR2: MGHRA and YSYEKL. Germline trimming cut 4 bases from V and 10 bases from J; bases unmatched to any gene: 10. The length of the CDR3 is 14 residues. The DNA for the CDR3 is TGCGCCAGCAGCCCAGCACAGGGGTTTGGAGAGCAGTTCTTC. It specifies CASSPAQGFGEQFF.

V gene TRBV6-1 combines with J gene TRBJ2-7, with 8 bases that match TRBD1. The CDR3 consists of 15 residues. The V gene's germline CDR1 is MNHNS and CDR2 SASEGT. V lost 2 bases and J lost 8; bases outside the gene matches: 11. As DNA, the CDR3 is TGTGCCAGCAGTGAAAACAGGGGGAGCTATACGCAGCAGTACTTC. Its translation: CASSENRGSYTQQYF.

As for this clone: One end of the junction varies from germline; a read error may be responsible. The CDR3, as DNA: TGTGCCAGCAGTGAACTCTATAGGAGTGATTTC. Protein product: CASSELYRSDF. The chain carries TRBV6-1 and TRBJ2-4; unclear D gene. In germline, CDR1 is MNHNS, CDR2 SASEGT. The CDR3 runs 11 residues.